The present T cell receptor (beta chain) was sequenced within a study of blood T cells in healthy people across ages (dated by TCRdb to the mid-2010s). For the wider study: Template switching captured roughly one uniquely barcoded TCR beta cDNA molecule per two T cells in model experiments. The study measured age-related changes in TCR beta repertoire diversity using deep sequencing normalized with unique cDNA molecular identifiers. Four age groups were formed from the donors: young (average approximately 17 years), middle-aged (around 37), aged (about 62) and long-lived (about 80). Donors of different ages were randomly distributed across sequencing lanes to avoid experimental bias. The study analyzed two additional independent replicas of 1 million unique cDNA reads from the same blood draw for two donors, one aged 18 to 30 and one aged 80 or older. What the work shows at the level of the full study, not this receptor alone: A strong correlation was found between observed TCR beta diversity and the percentage of naive T cells measured by flow cytometry. Because donor CMV infection status was unknown, age-related changes in expanded clonotypes were potentially confounded. Because profiling used bulk unsorted PBMCs, naive and antigen-experienced compartments could not be compared conclusively. Compared with the aged group, the long-lived group had more naive CD4+ T cells, fewer expanded clones and increased TCR diversity, suggesting age selection. As age increased, observed TCR beta diversity per million T cells dropped in a roughly linear way, and a significant reduction was already evident by age about 36. Estimates of total diversity from one million sequenced T cells were regarded as lower bounds and underestimates.

V is pruned by 5 bases and J by 5 bases, leaving 8 bases of the junction without a gene match. The germline V gene encodes CDR1 SQVTM and CDR2 ANQGSEA. The CDR3 starts with the cysteine, ends with the phenylalanine, and has 13 residues. Only the CDR3 part of the read is kept: 39 bases, read in frame from the first base. The library was generated by 5' RACE. Sequencing took place on an Illumina HiSeq 2500. A second PCR of roughly 6 to 11 cycles was run with a J-beta primer mix and a sample-barcoded 5' primer. A unique molecular identifier was introduced onto each TCR beta cDNA molecule by a template-switch 5' adaptor carrying 12 random nucleotides. At least 2.5 million CDR3-containing paired-end reads were obtained from each sample. First-strand cDNA was synthesized from all RNA with the Mint cDNA synthesis kit, primed by a TRBC-specific oligonucleotide. All cDNA was treated with uracil-DNA glycosylase and then went through a first 18-cycle PCR with the universal primers M1SS and BC2_uni_R. As for the original processing: Each sample was normalized by randomly selecting 1 million high-quality reads, each carrying a distinct molecular identifier. Reads with shared molecular identifiers were discarded instead of being binned into consensus sequences. MiTCR, set to a Q25 quality threshold and the strictest error-elimination algorithm, was used for CDR3 identification, clonotype clustering and error correction. A nonparametric unseen species model with Euler transformation was used to estimate a lower bound on total TCR beta diversity. The public reads were run again by TCRdb, first through fastp at Q25 and then through MiXCR, and only productive beta chains were kept. Merged by CDR3 protein, the rows form single entries marked with the most common genes and DNA. None of the V and J calls come from the authors' own analysis; TCRdb made them. The sample profile shows about 720,000 distinct CDR3 sequences; approximately 22% of them were found once. In total, the top ten clones hold around a fifth of the sample.

Donors were roughly 40 systemically healthy Caucasian individuals from Russia aged roughly 6 to 90 years. About 9.6 milliliters of peripheral blood were collected from each donor into EDTA-treated Vacutainer tubes. Ficoll-Paque density-gradient centrifugation was used to isolate PBMCs, with at least 7 million per sample. Trizol reagent was used to extract total RNA from PBMCs, with at least 5.5 micrograms per sample. Naive CD45RAhigh/CD27high T cell percentages were measured by flow cytometry on a PBMC aliquot from every donor. This clonotype has a count of ten or more. Its antigen specificity is not known. The record has no base qualities; no much larger clone is one base away.

The sequencing sample was made of blood. The chain uses TRBV29-1 and TRBJ2-5, with TRBD1 identical over 7 junction bases. The sequence was obtained from a man in his 70s in good health. This receptor carries the CDR3 CSVSETGAETQYF. The DNA is TGCAGCGTTTCGGAAACAGGGGCGGAGACCCAGTACTTC.